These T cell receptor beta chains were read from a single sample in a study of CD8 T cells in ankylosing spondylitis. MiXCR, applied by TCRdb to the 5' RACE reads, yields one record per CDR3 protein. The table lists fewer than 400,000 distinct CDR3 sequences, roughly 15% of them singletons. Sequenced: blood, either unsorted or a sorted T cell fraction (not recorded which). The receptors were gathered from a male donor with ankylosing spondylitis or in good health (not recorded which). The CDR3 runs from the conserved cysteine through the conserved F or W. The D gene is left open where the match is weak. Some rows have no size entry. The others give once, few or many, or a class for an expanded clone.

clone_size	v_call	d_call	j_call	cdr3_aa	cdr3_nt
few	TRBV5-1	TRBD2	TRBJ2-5	CASSLFPSGRETQYF	TGCGCCAGCAGCTTGTTCCCTAGCGGGAGGGAGACCCAGTACTTC
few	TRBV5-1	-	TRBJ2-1	CASSLEGSRYEQFF	TGCGCCAGCAGCTTGGAGGGGAGTCGGTATGAGCAGTTCTTC
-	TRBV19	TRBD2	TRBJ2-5	CASSALAGDQETQYF	TGTGCCAGTAGTGCTCTAGCGGGGGACCAAGAGACCCAGTACTTC
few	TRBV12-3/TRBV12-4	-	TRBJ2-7	CASTPFLGYEQYF	TGTGCCAGCACCCCTTTCCTGGGCTACGAGCAGTACTTC
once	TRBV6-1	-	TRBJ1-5	CASSEGARTQPQHF	TGTGCCAGCAGTGAAGGGGCAAGAACTCAGCCCCAGCATTTT
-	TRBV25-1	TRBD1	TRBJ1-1	CASSESGGSEAFF	TGTGCCAGCAGTGAATCAGGGGGCTCTGAAGCTTTCTTT
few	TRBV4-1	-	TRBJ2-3	CASSQDGHRSSTDTQYF	TGCGCCAGCAGCCAAGATGGACACAGAAGTAGCACAGATACGCAGTATTTT
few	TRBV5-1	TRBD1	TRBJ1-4	CASSAGDSAANEKLFF	TGCGCCAGCAGCGCGGGGGACAGTGCAGCTAATGAAAAACTGTTTTTT
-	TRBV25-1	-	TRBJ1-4	CASSEYTRGLTNEKLFF	TGTGCCAGCAGTGAATATACGAGAGGGCTAACTAATGAAAAACTGTTTTTT
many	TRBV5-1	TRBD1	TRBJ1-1	CASSLSSGTGLGEAFF	TGCGCCAGCAGCCTCAGTTCCGGGACAGGGCTGGGGGAAGCTTTCTTT
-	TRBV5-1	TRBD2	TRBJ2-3	CASSLKVAGDTDTQYF	TGCGCCAGCAGTCTTAAGGTGGCGGGAGACACAGATACGCAGTATTTT
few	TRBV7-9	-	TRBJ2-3	CASRFVGGDTQYF	TGTGCCAGCAGATTCGTAGGGGGGGATACGCAGTATTTT
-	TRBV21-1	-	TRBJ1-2	CASSMDLQGAYGYTF	TGTGCCAGCAGCATGGACTTACAGGGGGCGTATGGCTACACCTTC
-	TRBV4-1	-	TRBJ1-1	CASGLGANTEAFF	TGCGCCAGTGGTCTTGGGGCGAACACTGAAGCTTTCTTT
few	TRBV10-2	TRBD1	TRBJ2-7	CASTSSGTGNSYEQYF	TGCGCCAGCACCTCGTCCGGGACAGGGAACTCCTACGAGCAGTACTTC
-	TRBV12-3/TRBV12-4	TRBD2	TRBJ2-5	CASSTGLAGQETQYF	TGTGCCAGCAGTACGGGACTAGCGGGGCAAGAGACCCAGTACTTC
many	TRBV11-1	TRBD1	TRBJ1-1	CASRSGQLLNTEAFF	TGTGCCAGCAGATCGGGACAGCTCCTGAACACTGAAGCTTTCTTT
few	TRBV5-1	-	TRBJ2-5	CASSLGGEGETQYF	TGCGCCAGCAGCTTGGGGGGTGAAGGAGAGACCCAGTACTTC
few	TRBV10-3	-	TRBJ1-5	CAIGAVGYSNQPQHF	TGTGCCATCGGGGCCGTAGGTTATAGCAATCAGCCCCAGCATTTT
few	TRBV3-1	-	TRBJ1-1	CASSQGPQGEAFF	TGTGCCAGCAGCCAAGGTCCGCAGGGTGAAGCTTTCTTT
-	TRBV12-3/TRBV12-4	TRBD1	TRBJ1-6	CASSPGTGAWEALHF	TGTGCCAGCAGCCCCGGGACAGGGGCTTGGGAGGCCCTCCACTTT
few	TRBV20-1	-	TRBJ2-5	CSARPGMTGPRDKTQYF	TGCAGTGCTAGACCAGGGATGACGGGACCCAGGGATAAGACCCAGTACTTC
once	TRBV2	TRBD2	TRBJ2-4	CASCLRTSGIAKNIQYF	TGTGCCAGCTGTTTACGGACTAGCGGGATTGCCAAAAACATTCAGTACTTC
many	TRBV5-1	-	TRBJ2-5	CASSLAGQHYEETQYF	TGCGCCAGCAGCTTGGCGGGACAACACTACGAGGAGACCCAGTACTTC
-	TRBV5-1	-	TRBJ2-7	CASSIGGEGYGEQYF	TGCGCCAGCAGTATCGGGGGAGAGGGCTATGGCGAGCAGTACTTC
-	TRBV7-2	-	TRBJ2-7	CASSFDTTEQYF	TGTGCCAGCAGCTTCGACACCACCGAGCAGTACTTC